The sequence of this T cell receptor beta chain was determined in a study of CD8 T cells in Susac syndrome. Controls matched for age and sex were healthy donors. RNA totalling roughly 0.45 to 1 ug underwent reverse transcription with random hexamers. TCRdb used MiXCR to reprocess the immunoSEQ multiplex PCR reads, holding one entry per CDR3 protein. Counted here are under 200,000 distinct CDR3 sequences, 85% to 95% occurring once; the ten biggest clones make up around 0.1%. Germline CDR1 MNHEY, CDR2 SVGEGT. V was clipped by 8 bases and J by 7 bases, with 22 bases between them. The CDR3 contains 15 residues.

Sequenced input: CD4+ T cells from PBMCs. The chain uses TRBV6-2 or TRBV6-3 and TRBJ2-3; TRBD1 or TRBD2 may be the D gene (5 bases each). The sequence derives from a human donor in good health. CDR3 protein: CASLTIRDGKNTQYF. For the CDR3, the DNA is TGTGCCAGCCTTACAATACGGGACGGGAAAAATACGCAGTATTTT.